Included here is one TCR beta chain sequence, with context. The record originates from a study of blood T cell repertoires in COVID-19. At the level of the study: The United States, Italy and Spain were the sources of the acute and convalescent COVID-19 samples. PBMCs, B-cell-depleted T cells, or T cells provided the cDNA or gDNA that made up the material.

From germline, CDR1 is SGDLS and CDR2 YYNGEE. The CDR3 is 14 amino acids. After removal of 1 base from V and 3 bases from J, the junction contained 1 base not matched to a gene. Measured with immunoSEQ multiplex PCR; TCRdb has only the in-frame clones, and not every one. This sample yields about 140,000 clones, of which 80% to 90% are seen a single time; approximately 3% belongs to the top ten. The sequence derives from a woman aged 55 to 70 with active COVID-19. The rearrangement uses TRBV9 and TRBJ1-2; 9 bases are shared with TRBD1. The sequenced material came from peripheral blood. For the CDR3, the DNA is TGTGCCAGCAGCGTAACAGGGGGCGACTATGGCTACACCTTC. Translating it yields CASSVTGGDYGYTF.